This T cell receptor (beta chain) was captured in a study of metastatic and nonmetastatic thyroid tumors. The overall study: A comparison of repertoires was made across blood and tumor or nodule tissue from malignant and benign thyroid patients. Study findings and constraints: Reported TCR beta diversity, measured in blood and tumor, was significantly higher for malignant thyroid tumors than for benign nodules.

This clone was seen many times. Its antigen is currently unknown. Original processing notes: CDR3 was compared across clinicopathological groups, and the resulting differences were used to build a distant-metastasis classifier for papillary thyroid cancer. TCRdb reanalyzed the PCR reads via MiXCR. The V and J calls shown here were made by TCRdb, not taken from the authors' results. The sample shows tens of thousands of clones, roughly an eighth of them seen only once. V shed 5 bases and J 5 bases; nucleotides not matched to a gene: 7. The CDR3 spans 13 residues. From germline, CDR1 is GTSNPN and CDR2 SVGIG (reference sequence). Thyroid surgery was performed in patients who had received no treatment beforehand.

The rearrangement joins TRBV30 to TRBJ1-1; 8 positions match TRBD1. The sample was blood. This receptor was taken from a female donor with papillary thyroid cancer or a benign thyroid nodule (not recorded which). Some clones in this sample may be carry-over from other donors' samples. CDR3 DNA: TGTGCCTGGGCCCAGGGGGCGCGTACTGAAGCTTTCTTT. Residues: CAWAQGARTEAFF.